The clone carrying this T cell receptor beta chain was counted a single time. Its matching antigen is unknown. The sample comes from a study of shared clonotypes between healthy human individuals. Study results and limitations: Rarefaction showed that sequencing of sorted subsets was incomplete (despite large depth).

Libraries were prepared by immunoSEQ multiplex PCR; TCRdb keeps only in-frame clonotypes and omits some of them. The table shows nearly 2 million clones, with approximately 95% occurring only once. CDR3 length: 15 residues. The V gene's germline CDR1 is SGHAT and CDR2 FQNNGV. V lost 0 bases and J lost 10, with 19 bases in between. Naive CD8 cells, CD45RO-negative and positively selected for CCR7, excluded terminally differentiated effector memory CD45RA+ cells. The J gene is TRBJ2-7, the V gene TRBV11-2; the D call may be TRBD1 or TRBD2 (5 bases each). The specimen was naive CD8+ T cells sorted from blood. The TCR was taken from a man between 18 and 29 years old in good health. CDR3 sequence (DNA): TGTGCCAGCAGCTTAGATCTGGTGGGGGACGGAGGACAGTACTTC. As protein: CASSLDLVGDGGQYF. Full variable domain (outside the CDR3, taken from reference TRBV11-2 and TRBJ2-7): EAGVAQSPRYKIIEKRQSVAFWCNPISGHATLYWYQQILGQGPKLLIQFQNNGVVDDSQLPKDRFSAERLKGVDSTLKIQPAKLEDSAVYLCASSLDLVGDGGQYFGPGTRLTVT.